This T cell receptor (beta chain) was obtained from a study of OX40 agonist ivuxolimab in advanced cancers. Assay used: immunoSEQ multiplex PCR; TCRdb lists only in-frame clones, some missing. The data show 90,000 to 100,000 clones, roughly nine tenths seen once. The CDR3 loop spans 13 amino acids. V was trimmed by 8 bases and J by 4 bases, leaving 14 bases between them. The germline V gene has CDR1 SGHTA and CDR2 FQGNSA. This TCR was recovered from an adult with an advanced solid tumor such as melanoma, head and neck, liver or kidney cancer. The rearrangement uses TRBV7-2 and TRBJ2-5, with a tentative D call TRBD2 (6 bases). This specimen was CD4+ or CD8+ T cells sorted from blood, taken in a trial of the OX40 agonist ivuxolimab. The CDR3 spells CASVQRAGETQYF. The CDR3 DNA follows: TGTGCCAGCGTCCAGCGGGCAGGAGAGACCCAGTACTTC.